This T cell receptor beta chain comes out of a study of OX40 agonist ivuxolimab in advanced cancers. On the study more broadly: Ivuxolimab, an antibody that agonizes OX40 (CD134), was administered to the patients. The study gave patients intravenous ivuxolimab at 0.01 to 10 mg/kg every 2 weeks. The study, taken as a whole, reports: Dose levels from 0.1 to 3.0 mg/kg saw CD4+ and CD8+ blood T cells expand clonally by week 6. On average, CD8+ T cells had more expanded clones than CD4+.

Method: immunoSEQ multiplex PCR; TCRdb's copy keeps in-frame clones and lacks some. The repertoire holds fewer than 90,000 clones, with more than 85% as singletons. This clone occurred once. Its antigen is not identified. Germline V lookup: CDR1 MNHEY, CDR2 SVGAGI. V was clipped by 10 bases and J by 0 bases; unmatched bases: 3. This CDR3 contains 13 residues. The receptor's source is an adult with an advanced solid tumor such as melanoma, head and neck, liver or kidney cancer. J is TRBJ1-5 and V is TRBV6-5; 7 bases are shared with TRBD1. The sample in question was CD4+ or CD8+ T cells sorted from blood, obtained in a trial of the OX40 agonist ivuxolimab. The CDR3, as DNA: TGTGCCACGGACAGGAATAGCAATCAGCCCCAGCATTTT. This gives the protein CATDRNSNQPQHF.